This entry lists 18 T cell receptor beta chains sequenced from one sample in a study of blood T cell repertoires in COVID-19. Profiled with immunoSEQ multiplex PCR; TCRdb holds only in-frame clones, not every one. The table shows under 50,000 clones, with over 85% occurring only once. Sequencing was carried out using peripheral blood. The receptors stem from a man in his 70s with active COVID-19.

The V and J genes are TRBV4-3 and TRBJ2-7; 9 nucleotides align to TRBD1. The CDR3 runs 15 residues. CDR1 and CDR2 from the germline V gene are LGHNA and YSLEER. V lost 6 bases to trimming and J lost 0 bases; unmatched junction nucleotides: 6. CDR3 nucleotides: TGCGCCAGCAGTTACGACAGGGGGGTCTCCTACGAGCAGTACTTC. Translated: CASSYDRGVSYEQYF.

The chain links TRBV28 to TRBJ1-2, with D unresolved. Trimming removed 7 bases from V and 3 bases from J, with 15 bases in between. From germline, CDR1 is MDHEN and CDR2 SYDVKM. This CDR3 has 14 residues. The CDR3 nucleotides are TGTGCCAGCAACGTCCCAGGCCCATACTATGGCTACACCTTC. This codes for CASNVPGPYYGYTF.

This sequence joins TRBV6-5 and TRBJ1-2; D is possibly TRBD1 (6 bases). Trimming took 6 bases from V and 4 from J, leaving 18 bases between them. From germline, CDR1 is MNHEY and CDR2 SVGAGI. The CDR3 totals 15 residues. The CDR3 region has the DNA TGTGCCAGCAGATCCAGCGGGGGCGCCGTCTATGGCTACACCTTC. Translated: CASRSSGGAVYGYTF.

This sequence joins TRBV11-2 and TRBJ2-7; the match to TRBD2 covers 11 bases. This CDR3 comprises 16 residues. Germline CDR1 and CDR2: SGHAT and FQNNGV. Losses at the gene ends were 5 bases for V and 5 bases for J; bases not matched to a gene: 11. The CDR3 here is CASSLTSGRRFDEQYF. DNA of the CDR3: TGTGCCAGCAGCCTAACTAGCGGGAGAAGGTTCGACGAGCAGTACTTC.

In its sample, this clone was seen a few times. CDR3: CASSYRWNTGELFF. The CDR3 DNA reads as TGTGCCAGCAGTTACCGGTGGAACACCGGGGAGCTGTTTTTT. The V gene is TRBV6-5, the J gene TRBJ2-2; no clear D. The length of the CDR3 is 14 residues. Germline CDR1 and CDR2: MNHEY and SVGAGI. With 2 bases removed from V and 1 base from J, the gap between germline ends came to 5 bases.

This CDR3 reads CASSVAPRGQDNEQFF. The DNA of the CDR3 is TGTGCCAGCAGCGTAGCCCCCAGGGGGCAAGACAATGAGCAGTTCTTC. The chain is built from TRBV9 and TRBJ2-1; 8 nucleotides agree with TRBD1. Trimming cost V 0 bases and J 5 bases; bases outside gene matches: 7. Germline V gives CDR1 SGDLS, CDR2 YYNGEE. The CDR3 sequence is 16 residues long.

The chain uses TRBV28 and TRBJ1-5, with TRBD1 matching over 7 bases. CDR3 length: 15 residues. V shed 5 bases and J 4 bases; nucleotides not matched to a gene: 8. In germline, CDR1 is MDHEN, CDR2 SYDVKM. The CDR3 DNA reads TGTGCCAGCAGTCCCCATGACAGGGTAAATCAGCCCCAGCATTTT. Its translation: CASSPHDRVNQPQHF.

This clone was seen a single time. The V call is TRBV27, the J call TRBJ1-2, with D perhaps TRBD1 (5 bases). The germline CDR1 and CDR2 sequences are MNHEY and SMNVEV (reference sequence). This CDR3 comprises 13 residues. Between the trimmed V and J ends, which lost 8 bases and 3 bases, there was a span of 13 bases. The CDR3 spells CASRNRIDYGYTF. The CDR3, as DNA: TGTGCCAGCCGGAACAGGATTGACTATGGCTACACCTTC.

This chain uses TRBV7-2 with TRBJ2-1; TRBD2 matches 7 bases. The CDR3 is 15 amino acids. CDR1 is SGHTA, CDR2 FQGNSA, per germline. The V gene end was trimmed by 5 bases and the J gene end by 4 bases; junction bases not matched to a gene: 8. The CDR3 here is CASSHPGTTYNEQFF. In DNA form, the CDR3 reads TGTGCCAGCAGCCACCCCGGGACTACATACAATGAGCAGTTCTTC.

This chain uses TRBV27 with TRBJ2-1, with D possibly TRBD2 on 5 matching bases. V lost 5 bases to trimming and J lost 3 bases, with 14 bases between them. CDR3 length: 15 amino acids. Germline lookup yields CDR1 MNHEY and CDR2 SMNVEV (reference sequence). As DNA, the CDR3 is TGTGCCAGCAGTCCAAACCGGGATTTCTACAATGAGCAGTTCTTC. This translates into CASSPNRDFYNEQFF.

The chain uses TRBV6-5 and TRBJ2-7, with TRBD2 matching over 8 bases. Germline CDR1 and CDR2: MNHEY and SVGAGI. The CDR3 runs to 14 residues. Losses at the gene ends were 6 bases for V and 3 bases for J; bases not matched to a gene: 7. CDR3 region: CASSPGGGFYEQYF. In DNA form, the CDR3 reads TGTGCCAGCAGCCCGGGAGGGGGTTTCTACGAGCAGTACTTC.

The chain employs TRBV6-5 and TRBJ2-3; D is uncertain. V was clipped by 2 bases and J by 1 base, with 13 bases between them. This CDR3 spans 16 amino acids. Germline CDR1 is MNHEY and CDR2 is SVGAGI. CDR3 nucleotide sequence: TGTGCCAGCAGTTACCGGCTAGTGCCCGGCACAGATACGCAGTATTTT. As protein: CASSYRLVPGTDTQYF.

This clone was observed a handful of times. The gene calls are TRBV19 and TRBJ2-7; 8 nucleotides agree with TRBD1. This CDR3 is 15 amino acids long. Looked up from germline, CDR1 is LNHDA and CDR2 is SQIVND (reference sequence). The V segment lost 6 bases and the J segment 0 bases; nucleotides outside the gene matches: 7. CDR3 in DNA: TGTGCCAGTAGCAGCGGACAGGGTAACTCCTACGAGCAGTACTTC. Amino acid sequence: CASSSGQGNSYEQYF.

The chain combines TRBV6-2 or TRBV6-3 with TRBJ1-2; TRBD1 is a possible D gene (5 bases). The CDR3 is 14 residues long. Trimming took 0 bases from V and 4 from J, leaving 9 bases between them. Germline-derived CDR1 and CDR2 are MNHEY and SVGEGT. In DNA form, the CDR3 reads TGTGCCAGCAGTTACTCGGGGGGAAGCTATGGCTACACCTTC. Translating gives CASSYSGGSYGYTF.

The chain carries TRBV7-9 and TRBJ2-7, with TRBD2 identical over 11 bases. Germline V gene lookup returns CDR1 SEHNR and CDR2 FQNEAQ (reference sequence). The CDR3 extends over 19 amino acids. V was clipped by 0 bases and J by 0 bases; unmatched bases: 10. The CDR3 sequence: CASSLAWVAGGPVSYEQYF. CDR3 bases: TGTGCCAGCAGCTTAGCGTGGGTAGCGGGAGGGCCCGTCTCCTACGAGCAGTACTTC.

The chain joins TRBV7-3 to TRBJ1-2, with D perhaps TRBD1 (5 bases). The CDR3 spans 13 residues. V gave up 6 bases and J gave up 9 bases, with 17 bases separating them. Germline CDR1 reads SGHTA; CDR2 reads FQGTGA. CDR3 protein: CASSYLPGSSYTF. DNA for the CDR3: TGTGCCAGCAGTTACCTCCCAGGGTCGAGCTACACCTTC.

The genes are TRBV19 and TRBJ2-1, with 7 bases fitting TRBD1. With V trimmed by 6 bases and J by 6 bases, 8 bases remained unmatched. Germline assignment: CDR1 LNHDA and CDR2 SQIVND (reference sequence). This CDR3 region has 14 residues. In DNA, the CDR3 is TGTGCCAGTAGCCAGGGACAGAGGGGCAATGAGCAGTTCTTC. This sequence encodes CASSQGQRGNEQFF.

The chain uses TRBV18 and TRBJ1-1; 10 bases are a match to TRBD1. Germline CDR1 reads KGHSH; CDR2 reads LQKENI. There are 16 residues in the CDR3. V gave up 3 bases and J gave up 4 bases; unmatched junction bases: 8. The CDR3 region is CASSPRQGAQATEAFF. DNA for the CDR3: TGTGCCAGCTCACCCCGACAGGGGGCGCAGGCCACTGAAGCTTTCTTT.